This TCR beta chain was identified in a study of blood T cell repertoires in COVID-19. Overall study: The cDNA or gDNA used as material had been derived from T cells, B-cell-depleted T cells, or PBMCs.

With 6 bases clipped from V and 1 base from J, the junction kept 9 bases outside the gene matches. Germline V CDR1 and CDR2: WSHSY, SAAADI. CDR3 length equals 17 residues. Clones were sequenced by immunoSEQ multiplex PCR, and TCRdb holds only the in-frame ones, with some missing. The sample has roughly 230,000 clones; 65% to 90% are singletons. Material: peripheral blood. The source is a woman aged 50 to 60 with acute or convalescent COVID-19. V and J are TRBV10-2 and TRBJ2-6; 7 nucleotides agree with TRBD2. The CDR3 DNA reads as TGCGCCAGCAGAAGGGGAGGGTATGAATCTGGGGCCAACGTCCTGACTTTC. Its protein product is CASRRGGYESGANVLTF.